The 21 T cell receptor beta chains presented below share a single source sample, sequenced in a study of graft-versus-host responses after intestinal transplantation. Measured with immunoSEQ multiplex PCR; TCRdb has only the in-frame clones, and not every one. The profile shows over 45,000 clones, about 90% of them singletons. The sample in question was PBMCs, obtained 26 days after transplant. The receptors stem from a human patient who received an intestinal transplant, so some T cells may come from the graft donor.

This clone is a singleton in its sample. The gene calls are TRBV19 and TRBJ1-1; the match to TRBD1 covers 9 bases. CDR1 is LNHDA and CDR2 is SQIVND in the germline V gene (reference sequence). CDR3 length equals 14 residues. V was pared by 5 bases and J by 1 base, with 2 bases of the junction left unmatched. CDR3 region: CASSGQGTNTEAFF. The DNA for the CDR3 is TGTGCCAGTAGTGGACAGGGGACGAACACTGAAGCTTTCTTT.

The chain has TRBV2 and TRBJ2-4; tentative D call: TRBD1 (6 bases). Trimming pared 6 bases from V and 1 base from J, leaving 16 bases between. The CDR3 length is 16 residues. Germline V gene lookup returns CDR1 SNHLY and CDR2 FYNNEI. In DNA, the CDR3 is TGTGCCAGCAGGCGTACAGGGATTCCGGCCAAAAACATTCAGTACTTC. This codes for CASRRTGIPAKNIQYF.

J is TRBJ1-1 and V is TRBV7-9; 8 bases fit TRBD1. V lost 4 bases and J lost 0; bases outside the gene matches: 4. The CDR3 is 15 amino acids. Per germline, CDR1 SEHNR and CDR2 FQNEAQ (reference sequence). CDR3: CASSWTGSMNTEAFF. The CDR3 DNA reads TGTGCCAGCAGCTGGACAGGGTCCATGAACACTGAAGCTTTCTTT.

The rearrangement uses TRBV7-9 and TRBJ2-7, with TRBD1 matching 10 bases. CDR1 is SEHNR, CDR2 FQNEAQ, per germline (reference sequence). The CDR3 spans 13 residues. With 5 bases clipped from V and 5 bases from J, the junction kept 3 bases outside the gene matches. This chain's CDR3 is CASSPGTGDEQYV. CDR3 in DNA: TGTGCCAGCAGCCCCGGGACAGGGGACGAGCAGTACGTC.

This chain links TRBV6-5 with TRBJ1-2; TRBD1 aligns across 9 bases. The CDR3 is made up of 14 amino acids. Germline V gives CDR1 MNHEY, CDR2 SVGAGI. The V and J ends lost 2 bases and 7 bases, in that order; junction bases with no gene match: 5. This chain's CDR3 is CASSYDRGAGGYTF. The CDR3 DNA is TGTGCCAGCAGTTACGACAGGGGGGCCGGTGGCTACACCTTC.

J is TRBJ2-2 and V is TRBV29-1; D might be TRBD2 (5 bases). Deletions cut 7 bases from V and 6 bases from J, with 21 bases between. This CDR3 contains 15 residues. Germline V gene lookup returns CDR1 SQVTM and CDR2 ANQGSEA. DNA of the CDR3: TGCAGCGCTATTAGAGGGCAGGCACGGGCCGGGGAGCTGTTTTTT. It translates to CSAIRGQARAGELFF.

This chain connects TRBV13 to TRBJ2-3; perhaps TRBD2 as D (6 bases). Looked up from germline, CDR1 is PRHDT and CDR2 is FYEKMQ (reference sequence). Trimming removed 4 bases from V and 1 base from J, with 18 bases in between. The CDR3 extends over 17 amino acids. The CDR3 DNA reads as TGTGCCAGCAGCTCTGGCCCCGGGCGGGGTGGCACAGATACGCAGTATTTT. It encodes CASSSGPGRGGTDTQYF.

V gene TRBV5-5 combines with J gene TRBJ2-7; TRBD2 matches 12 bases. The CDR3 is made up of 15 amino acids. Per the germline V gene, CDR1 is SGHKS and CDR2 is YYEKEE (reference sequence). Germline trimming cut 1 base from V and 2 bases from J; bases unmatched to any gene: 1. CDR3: CASSLTSGGPYEQYF. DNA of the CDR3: TGTGCCAGCAGCTTGACTAGCGGGGGGCCCTACGAGCAGTACTTC.

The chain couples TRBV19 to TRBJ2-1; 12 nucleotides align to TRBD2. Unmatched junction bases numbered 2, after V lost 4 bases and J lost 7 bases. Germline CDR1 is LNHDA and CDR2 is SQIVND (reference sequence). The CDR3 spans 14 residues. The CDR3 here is CASSKLAGGNEQFF. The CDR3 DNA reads TGTGCCAGTAGTAAACTAGCGGGGGGTAATGAGCAGTTCTTC.

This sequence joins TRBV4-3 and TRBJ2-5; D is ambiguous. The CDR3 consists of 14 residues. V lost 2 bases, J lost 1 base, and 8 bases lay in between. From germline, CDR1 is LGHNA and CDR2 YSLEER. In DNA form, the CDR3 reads TGCGCCAGCAGCCAACACAGAGTCCAAGAGACCCAGTACTTC. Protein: CASSQHRVQETQYF.

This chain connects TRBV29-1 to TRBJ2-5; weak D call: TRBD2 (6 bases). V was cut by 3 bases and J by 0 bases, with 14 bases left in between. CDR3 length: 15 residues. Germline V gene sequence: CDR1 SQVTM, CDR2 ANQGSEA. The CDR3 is CSVEAGLSYQETQYF. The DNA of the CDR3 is TGCAGCGTTGAGGCGGGACTGTCGTACCAAGAGACCCAGTACTTC.

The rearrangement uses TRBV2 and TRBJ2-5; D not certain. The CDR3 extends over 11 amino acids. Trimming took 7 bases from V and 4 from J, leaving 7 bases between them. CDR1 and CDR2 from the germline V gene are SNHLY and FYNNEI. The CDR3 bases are TGTGCCAGCACACTCGGAGAGACCCAGTACTTC. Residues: CASTLGETQYF.

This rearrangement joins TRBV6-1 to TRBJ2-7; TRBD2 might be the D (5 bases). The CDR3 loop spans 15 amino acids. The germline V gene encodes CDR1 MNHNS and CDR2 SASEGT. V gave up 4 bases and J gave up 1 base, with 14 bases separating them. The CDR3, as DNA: TGTGCCAGCAGTGCCGGCCGAGGACTTTCCTACGAGCAGTACGTC. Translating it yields CASSAGRGLSYEQYV.

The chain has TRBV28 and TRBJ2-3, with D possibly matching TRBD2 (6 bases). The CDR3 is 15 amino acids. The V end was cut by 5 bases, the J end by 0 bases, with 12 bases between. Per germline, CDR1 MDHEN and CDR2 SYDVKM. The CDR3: CASSQTGESTDTQYF. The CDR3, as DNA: TGTGCCAGCAGTCAAACGGGGGAGAGCACAGATACGCAGTATTTT.

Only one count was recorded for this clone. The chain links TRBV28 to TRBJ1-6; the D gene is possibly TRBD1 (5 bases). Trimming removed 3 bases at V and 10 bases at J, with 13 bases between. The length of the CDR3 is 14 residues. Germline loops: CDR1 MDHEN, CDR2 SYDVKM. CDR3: CASSFRGGGSPLHF. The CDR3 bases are TGTGCCAGCAGTTTTCGCGGGGGGGGATCACCCCTCCACTTT.

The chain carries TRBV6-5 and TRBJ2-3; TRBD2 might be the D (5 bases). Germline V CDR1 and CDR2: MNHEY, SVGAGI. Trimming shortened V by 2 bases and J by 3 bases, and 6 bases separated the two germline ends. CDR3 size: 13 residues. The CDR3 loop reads CASSYGETDTQYF. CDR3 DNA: TGTGCCAGCAGTTACGGGGAGACAGATACGCAGTATTTT.

CDR3 sequence: CATSRDLGLSEQYF. The CDR3 DNA reads as TGTGCCACCAGCAGAGATTTGGGACTTTCCGAGCAGTACTTC. The J gene is TRBJ2-7, the V gene TRBV15; D is possibly TRBD2 (6 bases). V was shortened by 0 bases and J by 6 bases, with 12 bases between the two germline ends. This CDR3 spans 14 amino acids. Germline assignment: CDR1 LNHNV and CDR2 YYDKDF (reference sequence).

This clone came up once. The CDR3, as DNA: TGTGCCACCACACAGGGTAGAGGCGCCTACGAGCAGTACTTC. Protein: CATTQGRGAYEQYF. The chain recombines TRBV15 with TRBJ2-7; perhaps TRBD1 as D (6 bases). The CDR3 has 14 residues. Trimming took 7 bases from V and 2 from J, leaving 15 bases between them. Germline CDR1 reads LNHNV; CDR2 reads YYDKDF (reference sequence).

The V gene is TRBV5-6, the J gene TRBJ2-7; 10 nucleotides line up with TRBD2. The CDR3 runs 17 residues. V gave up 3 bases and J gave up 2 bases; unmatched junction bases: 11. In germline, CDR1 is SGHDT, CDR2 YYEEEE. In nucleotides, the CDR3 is TGTGCCAGCAGCTCGGGGCTAGCGGGAGAGGCGCCCTACGAGCAGTACTTC. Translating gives CASSSGLAGEAPYEQYF.

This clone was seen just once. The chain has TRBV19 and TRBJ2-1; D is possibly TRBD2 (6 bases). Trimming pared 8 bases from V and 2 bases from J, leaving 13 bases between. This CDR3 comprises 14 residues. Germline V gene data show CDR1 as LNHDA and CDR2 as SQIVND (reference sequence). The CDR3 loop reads CASSPAGTYNEQFF. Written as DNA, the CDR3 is TGTGCCAGTTCCCCGGCGGGAACCTACAATGAGCAGTTCTTC. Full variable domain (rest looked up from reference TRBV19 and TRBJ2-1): DGGITQSPKYLFRKEGQNVTLSCEQNLNHDAMYWYRQDPGQGLRLIYYSQIVNDFQKGDIAEGYSVSREKKESFPLTVTSAQKNPTAFYLCASSPAGTYNEQFFGPGTRLTVL.

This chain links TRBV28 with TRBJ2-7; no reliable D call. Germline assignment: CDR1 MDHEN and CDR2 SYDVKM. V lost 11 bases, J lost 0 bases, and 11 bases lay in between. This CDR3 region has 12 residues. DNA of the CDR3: TGTGCCTCCTCCACGAGCTCCTACGAGCAGTACTTC. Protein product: CASSTSSYEQYF.